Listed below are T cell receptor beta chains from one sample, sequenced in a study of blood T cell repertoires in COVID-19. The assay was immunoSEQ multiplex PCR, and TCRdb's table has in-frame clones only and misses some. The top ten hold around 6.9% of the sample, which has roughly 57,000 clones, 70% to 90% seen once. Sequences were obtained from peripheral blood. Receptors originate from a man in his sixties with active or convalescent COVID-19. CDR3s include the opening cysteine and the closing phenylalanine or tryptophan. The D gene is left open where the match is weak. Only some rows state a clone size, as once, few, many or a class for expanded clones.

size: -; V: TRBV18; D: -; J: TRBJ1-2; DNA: TGTGCCAGCTCAGCAGGACAGTATGGCTACACCTTC; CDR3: CASSAGQYGYTF
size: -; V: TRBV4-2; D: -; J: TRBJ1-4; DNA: TGTGCCAGCAGCCAAGACCTTCTTGGACAGTTAGAAAAACTGTTTTTT; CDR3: CASSQDLLGQLEKLFF
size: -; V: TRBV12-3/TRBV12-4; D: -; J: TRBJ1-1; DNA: TGTGCCAGCAGTTTATCCCGGAACACTGAAGCTTTCTTT; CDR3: CASSLSRNTEAFF
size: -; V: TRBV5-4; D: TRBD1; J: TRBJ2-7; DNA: TGTGCCAGCAGCTTGCGGACACAGGGGAAGGGCGAGCAGTACTTC; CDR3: CASSLRTQGKGEQYF
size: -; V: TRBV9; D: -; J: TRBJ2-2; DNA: TGTGCCAGCAGCGTTGGGACACCTACTTTCACCGGGGAGCTGTTTTTT; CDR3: CASSVGTPTFTGELFF
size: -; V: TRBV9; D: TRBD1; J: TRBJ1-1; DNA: TGTGCCAGCAGCCCTCGACAGGGTGCCACTGAAGCTTTCTTT; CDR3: CASSPRQGATEAFF
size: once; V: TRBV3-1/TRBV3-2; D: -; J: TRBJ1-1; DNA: TGTGCCAGCAGTCCCGAGCCGAACACTGAAGCTTTCTTT; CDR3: CASSPEPNTEAFF
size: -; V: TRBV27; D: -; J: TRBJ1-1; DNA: TGTGCCAGCAGCGTCTCAGGGAACACTGAAGCTTTCTTT; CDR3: CASSVSGNTEAFF
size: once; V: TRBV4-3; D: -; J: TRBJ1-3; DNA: TGCGCCAGCAGCCAATCGAGGGTGGGCTCTGGAAACACCATATATTTT; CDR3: CASSQSRVGSGNTIYF
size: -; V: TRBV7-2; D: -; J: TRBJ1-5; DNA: TGTGCCAGCAAAGCAGGGAATCAGCCCCAGCATTTT; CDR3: CASKAGNQPQHF
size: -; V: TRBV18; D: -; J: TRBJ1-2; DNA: TGTGCCAGCTCACCATTTGACCAGGGAGGCTACACCTTC; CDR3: CASSPFDQGGYTF
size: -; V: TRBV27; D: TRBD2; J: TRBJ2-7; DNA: TGTGCCAGCAGTTCCCCGGGGGGGCCGGGGTATGGCGAGCAGTACTTC; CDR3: CASSSPGGPGYGEQYF
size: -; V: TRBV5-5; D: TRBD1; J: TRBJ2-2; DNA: TGTGCCAGCAGCTTGTTTTTCCAGGGGGCGACCGGGGAGCTGTTTTTT; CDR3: CASSLFFQGATGELFF
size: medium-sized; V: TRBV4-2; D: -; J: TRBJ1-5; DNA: TGTGCCAGCAGCCAAGAGGAGGGGGGGACTCAGCCCCAGCATTTT; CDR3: CASSQEEGGTQPQHF
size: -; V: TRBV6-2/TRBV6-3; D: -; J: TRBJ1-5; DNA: TGTGCCAGCAACCCCCAGGGCAATACCATCAATCAGCCCCAGCATTTT; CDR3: CASNPQGNTINQPQHF
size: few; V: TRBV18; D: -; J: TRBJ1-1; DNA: TGTGCCAGCTCACTATCCGGGACAAAGGCTGAAGCTTTCTTT; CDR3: CASSLSGTKAEAFF
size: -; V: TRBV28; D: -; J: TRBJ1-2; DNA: TGTGCCAGCAGTTCCAGGGAAATCGGAAACTATGGCTACACCTTC; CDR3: CASSSREIGNYGYTF
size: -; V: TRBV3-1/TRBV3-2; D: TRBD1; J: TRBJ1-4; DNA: TGTGCCAGCAGCCAAGGAAGTCAGGGGGCTAGAATTAATGAAAAACTGTTTTTT; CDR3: CASSQGSQGARINEKLFF
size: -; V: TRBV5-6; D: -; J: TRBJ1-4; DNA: TGTGCCAGCAGCTGGGGGCTCGGGGAAAAACTGTTTTTT; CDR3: CASSWGLGEKLFF
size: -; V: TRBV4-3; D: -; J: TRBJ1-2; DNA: TGCGCCAGCAGCCAAGGGACAGCCACCAACTATGGCTACACCTTC; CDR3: CASSQGTATNYGYTF
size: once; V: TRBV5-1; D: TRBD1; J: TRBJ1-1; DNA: TGCGCCAGCAGCTCCGGGACAGGGGAATCGGCTTTCTTT; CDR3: CASSSGTGESAFF
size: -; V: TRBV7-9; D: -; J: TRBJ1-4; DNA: TGTGCCAGCAGCTCCCCCCGGGACACAGCTAATGAAAAACTGTTTTTT; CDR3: CASSSPRDTANEKLFF
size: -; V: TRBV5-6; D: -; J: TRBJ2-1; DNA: TGTGCCAGCAGCTTGAGGGAGGTTAACTATGAGCAGTTCTTC; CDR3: CASSLREVNYEQFF
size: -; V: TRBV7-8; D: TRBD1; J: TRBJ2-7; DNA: TGTGCCAGCAGCCACAGACGAGGACAGGCGAATGAGGACGAGCAGTACTTC; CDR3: CASSHRRGQANEDEQYF
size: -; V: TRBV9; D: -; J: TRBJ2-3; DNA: TGTGCCAGCAGCGTATCAACAGGTGGTAGAACAGATACGCAGTATTTT; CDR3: CASSVSTGGRTDTQYF
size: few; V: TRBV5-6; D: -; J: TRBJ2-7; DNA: TGTGCCAGCAGCTTGGCGGGGAGGGAGCAGTACTTC; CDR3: CASSLAGREQYF
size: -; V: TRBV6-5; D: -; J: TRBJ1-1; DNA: TGTGCCAGCACCACCGTGGGCGGGGGTTCCTCTGAAGCTTTCTTT; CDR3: CASTTVGGGSSEAFF
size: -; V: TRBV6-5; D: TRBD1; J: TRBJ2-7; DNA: TGTGCCAGCAGTTACCCGGGACAGGGGAAGACCTACGAGCAGTACTTC; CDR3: CASSYPGQGKTYEQYF
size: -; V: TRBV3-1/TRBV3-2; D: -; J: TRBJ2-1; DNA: TGTGCCAGCAGCCAAGATCCGGTCATATACAATGAGCAGTTCTTC; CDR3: CASSQDPVIYNEQFF
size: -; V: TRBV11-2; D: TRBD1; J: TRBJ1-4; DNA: TGTGCCAGCGGCCCGGGACAGGGCGGTGAAAAACTGTTTTTT; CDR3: CASGPGQGGEKLFF
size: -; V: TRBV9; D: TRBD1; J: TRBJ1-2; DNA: TGTGCCAGCAGCGTAGACTTTGGGGCCAGGGGGCCCACTAACTATGGCTACACCTTC; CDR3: CASSVDFGARGPTNYGYTF
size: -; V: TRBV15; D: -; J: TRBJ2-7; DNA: TGTGCCACCAGCAGAGACCACAGCACTAGCTACGAGCAGTACTTC; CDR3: CATSRDHSTSYEQYF
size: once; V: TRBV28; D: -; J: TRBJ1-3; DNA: TGTGCCAGCAGCGTTACCGGGAAAGACTCTGGAAACACCATATATTTT; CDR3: CASSVTGKDSGNTIYF
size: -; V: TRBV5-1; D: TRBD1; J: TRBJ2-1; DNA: TGCGCCAGCAGCTTGGCGTCCGGGACAGGGAACAATGAGCAGTTCTTC; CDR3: CASSLASGTGNNEQFF
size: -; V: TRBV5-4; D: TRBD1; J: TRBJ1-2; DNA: TGTGCCAGCAGCTCCCCGGGACAGGGGAATGGCTACACCTTC; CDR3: CASSSPGQGNGYTF
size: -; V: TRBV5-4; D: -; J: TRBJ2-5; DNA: TGTGCCAGCAGCTTTAAGTTAGCGCGAGAGACCCAGTACTTC; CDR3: CASSFKLARETQYF
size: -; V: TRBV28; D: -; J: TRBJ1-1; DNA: TGTGCCAGCAGTTTATTGGGCCCTCTCACTGAAGCTTTCTTT; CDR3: CASSLLGPLTEAFF
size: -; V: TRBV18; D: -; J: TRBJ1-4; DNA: TGTGCCAGCTCACCGAAACGGTTAGATAATGAAAAACTGTTTTTT; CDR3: CASSPKRLDNEKLFF
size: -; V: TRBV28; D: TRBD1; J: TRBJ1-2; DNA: TGTGCTTCTTTCTCCGGACAGGGGTATGGCTACACCTTC; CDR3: CASFSGQGYGYTF
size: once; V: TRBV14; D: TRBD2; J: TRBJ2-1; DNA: TGTGCCAGCAGCCACAGGACTAGCGGGGGGTCCCTCTCCTACAATGAGCAGTTCTTC; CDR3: CASSHRTSGGSLSYNEQFF
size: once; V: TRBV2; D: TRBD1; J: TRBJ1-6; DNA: TGTGCCAGCAGTTTGGGGACAGGGATTGGTTCACCCCTCCACTTT; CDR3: CASSLGTGIGSPLHF
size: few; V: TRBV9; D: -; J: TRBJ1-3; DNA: TGTGCCAGCAGCGCCCTCGGGGGGACAAACTCTGGAAACACCATATATTTT; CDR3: CASSALGGTNSGNTIYF
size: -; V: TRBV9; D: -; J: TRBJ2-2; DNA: TGTGCCAGCAGCCCCTCCGAGGGCTACAACACCGGGGAGCTGTTTTTT; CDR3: CASSPSEGYNTGELFF
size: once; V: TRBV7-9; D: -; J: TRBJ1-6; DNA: TGTGCCAGCAGCTTGGCGGGAGATAGGAATTCACCCCTCCACTTT; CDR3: CASSLAGDRNSPLHF
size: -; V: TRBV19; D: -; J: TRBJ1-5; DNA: TGTGCCAGTAGTATACAGGACAATCAGCCCCAGCATTTT; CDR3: CASSIQDNQPQHF
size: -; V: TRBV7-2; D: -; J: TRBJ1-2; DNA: TGTGCCAGCAGCTTAGTGTCCCGTAACTATGGCTACACCTTC; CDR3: CASSLVSRNYGYTF
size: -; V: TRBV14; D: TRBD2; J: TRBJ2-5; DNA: TGTGCCAGCAGCCAAGCGTCTAGCGGGAGGGGTGCCCAGTACTTC; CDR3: CASSQASSGRGAQYF
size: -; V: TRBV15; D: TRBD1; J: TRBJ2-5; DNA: TGTGCCACCAGCAGAGATTTGACAGGGGGCCAAGAGACCCAGTACTTC; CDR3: CATSRDLTGGQETQYF
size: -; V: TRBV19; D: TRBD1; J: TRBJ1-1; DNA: TGTGCCAGTAGACCCCTCGACAGGGCCTCCACTGAAGCTTTCTTT; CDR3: CASRPLDRASTEAFF
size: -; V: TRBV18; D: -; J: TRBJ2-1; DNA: TGTGCCAGCTCACCGACAGGAACTTACAATGAGCAGTTCTTC; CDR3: CASSPTGTYNEQFF
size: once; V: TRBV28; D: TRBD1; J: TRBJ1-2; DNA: TGTGCCAGCACTACCCTCCGGGACAGGGATTATGGCTACACCTTC; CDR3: CASTTLRDRDYGYTF
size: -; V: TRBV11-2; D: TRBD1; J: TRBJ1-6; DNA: TGTGCCAGCAGCTTAGTCTTTGAACAGGGGGCACCCCTCCACTTT; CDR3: CASSLVFEQGAPLHF
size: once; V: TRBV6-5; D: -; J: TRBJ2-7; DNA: TGTGCCAGCAGGGTTGGACAGGGAGGGGCCTACGAGCAGTACTTC; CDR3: CASRVGQGGAYEQYF
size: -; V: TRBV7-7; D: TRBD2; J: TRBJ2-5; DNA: TGTGCCAGCAGCACCGGGACTAGCGGGGAGACCCAGTACTTC; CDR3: CASSTGTSGETQYF